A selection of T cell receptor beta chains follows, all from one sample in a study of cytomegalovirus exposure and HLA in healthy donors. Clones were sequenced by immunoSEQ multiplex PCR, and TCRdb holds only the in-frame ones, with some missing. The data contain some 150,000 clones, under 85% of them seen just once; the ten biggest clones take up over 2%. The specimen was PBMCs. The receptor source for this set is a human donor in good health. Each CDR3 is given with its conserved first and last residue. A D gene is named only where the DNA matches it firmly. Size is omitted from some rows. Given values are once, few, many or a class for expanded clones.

CDR3: CASSESSGTLYGYTF
DNA: TGTGCCAGCAGTGAGAGTTCGGGGACACTCTATGGCTACACCTTC
D: .
V: TRBV6-4
J: TRBJ1-2
size: .

CDR3: CASSQEGGRGRLGYTF
DNA: TGCGCCAGCAGCCAAGAAGGGGGCAGGGGGCGGTTGGGCTACACCTTC
D: TRBD1
V: TRBV4-1
J: TRBJ1-2
size: .

CDR3: CASSVVSGRGEKLFF
DNA: TGTGCCAGCAGCGTAGTCTCGGGGCGGGGCGAAAAACTGTTTTTT
D: .
V: TRBV9
J: TRBJ1-4
size: .

CDR3: CASSDLGRSGANVLTF
DNA: TGTGCTAGTTCCGACCTTGGGCGCTCTGGGGCCAACGTCCTGACTTTC
D: .
V: TRBV7-7
J: TRBJ2-6
size: few

CDR3: CASSLPSRYSGANVLTF
DNA: TGTGCCAGCAGCTTACCGAGTCGTTACTCTGGGGCCAACGTCCTGACTTTC
D: .
V: TRBV7-3
J: TRBJ2-6
size: once

CDR3: CASSQDLSLEQFF
DNA: TGTGCCAGCAGCCAAGATCTGAGCCTTGAGCAGTTCTTC
D: .
V: TRBV4-2
J: TRBJ2-1
size: few

CDR3: CASSSGSGGAGETQYF
DNA: TGTGCCAGCAGCTCAGGCAGCGGGGGGGCTGGAGAGACCCAGTACTTC
D: TRBD2
V: TRBV7-9
J: TRBJ2-5
size: .

CDR3: CASTSTGVGYTF
DNA: TGTGCCAGCACCTCAACAGGGGTAGGCTACACCTTC
D: TRBD1
V: TRBV6-5
J: TRBJ1-2
size: .

CDR3: CASTVAGGLYEQYF
DNA: TGTGCCAGCACCGTAGCGGGGGGCCTCTACGAGCAGTACTTC
D: TRBD2
V: TRBV11-2
J: TRBJ2-7
size: .

CDR3: CASSSNGGGSEAFF
DNA: TGTGCCAGCAGTTCGAATGGGGGAGGGAGTGAAGCTTTCTTT
D: .
V: TRBV6-5
J: TRBJ1-1
size: .

CDR3: CASSSQGAAANYGYTF
DNA: TGTGCCAGCTCATCACAGGGGGCCGCAGCTAACTATGGCTACACCTTC
D: TRBD1
V: TRBV18
J: TRBJ1-2
size: few

CDR3: CASSETGYEQYF
DNA: TGTGCCAGCAGTGAAACAGGTTACGAGCAGTACTTC
D: .
V: TRBV25-1
J: TRBJ2-7
size: .

CDR3: CASSTKGLPGTGDYNEQFF
DNA: TGTGCCAGCAGCACAAAGGGGCTCCCCGGGACAGGGGACTACAATGAGCAGTTCTTC
D: TRBD1
V: TRBV27
J: TRBJ2-1
size: .

CDR3: CASSARWAEVNEKLFF
DNA: TGTGCCAGCAGCGCCCGTTGGGCGGAGGTTAATGAAAAACTGTTTTTT
D: .
V: TRBV5-6
J: TRBJ1-4
size: many

CDR3: CATSRDRLNEKLFF
DNA: TGTGCCACCAGCAGGGACAGACTTAATGAAAAACTGTTTTTT
D: .
V: TRBV15
J: TRBJ1-4
size: .

CDR3: CASRPGQGVGELFF
DNA: TGTGCCAGTAGACCGGGACAGGGAGTCGGGGAGCTGTTTTTT
D: TRBD1
V: TRBV19
J: TRBJ2-2
size: .

CDR3: CASSMGIGQGASYEQYF
DNA: TGTGCCAGTAGTATGGGGATTGGACAGGGGGCCTCCTACGAGCAGTACTTC
D: TRBD1
V: TRBV19
J: TRBJ2-7
size: .

CDR3: CASSHPGVGSNQPQHF
DNA: TGCGCCAGCAGCCACCCCGGGGTGGGAAGCAATCAGCCCCAGCATTTT
D: .
V: TRBV4-3
J: TRBJ1-5
size: .

CDR3: CASSLGQGRAFF
DNA: TGTGCCAGCAGCTTAGGCCAGGGTAGAGCTTTCTTT
D: .
V: TRBV11-3
J: TRBJ1-1
size: .

CDR3: CASSSVEAKNIQYF
DNA: TGTGCCAGCAGCTCTGTGGAGGCCAAAAACATTCAGTACTTC
D: .
V: TRBV7-9
J: TRBJ2-4
size: once

CDR3: CASSAGGDQPQHF
DNA: TGTGCCAGCAGCGCTGGAGGGGATCAGCCCCAGCATTTT
D: .
V: TRBV6-1
J: TRBJ1-5
size: .

CDR3: CASGTSGYEQYF
DNA: TGTGCCAGCGGGACTAGCGGCTACGAGCAGTACTTC
D: TRBD2
V: TRBV9
J: TRBJ2-7
size: once

CDR3: CASSPGQDRFGEQFF
DNA: TGTGCTAGCAGCCCAGGACAGGATCGTTTCGGGGAGCAGTTCTTC
D: TRBD1
V: TRBV7-7
J: TRBJ2-1
size: .

CDR3: CASSLIFNSPLHF
DNA: TGTGCCAGCAGCTTAATCTTCAATTCACCCCTCCACTTT
D: .
V: TRBV7-9
J: TRBJ1-6
size: .

CDR3: CAISGRTGSYEQYF
DNA: TGTGCCATCAGTGGGAGGACAGGGAGCTACGAGCAGTACTTC
D: TRBD1
V: TRBV10-3
J: TRBJ2-7
size: .

CDR3: CASSTTGRGTQYF
DNA: TGTGCCAGCAGCACCACAGGGAGGGGGACCCAGTACTTC
D: .
V: TRBV5-6
J: TRBJ2-5
size: .

CDR3: CASSLRDRGEKLFF
DNA: TGTGCCAGCTCACTCCGGGACAGGGGGGAAAAACTGTTTTTT
D: TRBD1
V: TRBV18
J: TRBJ1-4
size: .

CDR3: CASSLAATRQNIQYF
DNA: TGTGCCAGCAGCTTAGCCGCGACTAGACAAAACATTCAGTACTTC
D: .
V: TRBV7-2
J: TRBJ2-4
size: .

CDR3: CASSYGTGADTQYF
DNA: TGTGCCAGCAGTTACGGGACAGGGGCAGATACGCAGTATTTT
D: TRBD1
V: TRBV6-6
J: TRBJ2-3
size: .

CDR3: CASRISQNSNQPQHF
DNA: TGCGCCAGCAGGATTTCACAGAATAGCAATCAGCCCCAGCATTTT
D: .
V: TRBV10-2
J: TRBJ1-5
size: .

CDR3: CASSLGTGGPNSPLHF
DNA: TGCGCCAGCAGCTTGGGGACAGGGGGTCCTAATTCACCCCTCCACTTT
D: TRBD1
V: TRBV5-1
J: TRBJ1-6
size: .

CDR3: CASRGQGTGYTF
DNA: TGTGCCAGCCGGGGACAGGGGACTGGCTACACCTTC
D: TRBD1
V: TRBV5-4
J: TRBJ1-2
size: .

CDR3: CASSGTPFPYEQYF
DNA: TGTGCCAGCAGTGGGACACCTTTCCCCTACGAGCAGTACTTC
D: .
V: TRBV2
J: TRBJ2-7
size: .

CDR3: CASSLLGASNQPQHF
DNA: TGTGCCAGCAGCTTATTAGGGGCCAGCAATCAGCCCCAGCATTTT
D: .
V: TRBV7-8
J: TRBJ1-5
size: .

CDR3: CATSPARTGSNYGYTF
DNA: TGTGCCACCAGCCCAGCCCGGACAGGCTCTAACTATGGCTACACCTTC
D: TRBD1
V: TRBV15
J: TRBJ1-2
size: .

CDR3: CASSLGDTSTNEKLFF
DNA: TGTGCCAGCAGCTTAGGGGACACCTCAACTAATGAAAAACTGTTTTTT
D: .
V: TRBV7-2
J: TRBJ1-4
size: .

CDR3: CASSPLSQGYYGYTF
DNA: TGCGCCAGCAGTCCCCTCTCTCAGGGGTATTATGGCTACACCTTC
D: .
V: TRBV5-1
J: TRBJ1-2
size: .

CDR3: CASSEGAGVNTEAFF
DNA: TGTGCCAGCAGTGAAGGGGCAGGGGTGAACACTGAAGCTTTCTTT
D: .
V: TRBV2
J: TRBJ1-1
size: .

CDR3: CASSDVQGGNTEAFF
DNA: TGTGCCAGCAGTGACGTCCAGGGGGGGAACACTGAAGCTTTCTTT
D: TRBD1
V: TRBV6-4
J: TRBJ1-1
size: once

CDR3: CASSQDPSGASYEQYF
DNA: TGCGCCAGCAGCCAAGATCCCTCAGGGGCCTCCTACGAGCAGTACTTC
D: .
V: TRBV4-3
J: TRBJ2-7
size: .

CDR3: CASSFVSTGGVTEAFF
DNA: TGTGCCAGCAGCTTTGTATCGACAGGGGGGGTCACTGAAGCTTTCTTT
D: TRBD1
V: TRBV5-6
J: TRBJ1-1
size: few

CDR3: CAISEQPRMGEQYF
DNA: TGTGCCATCAGTGAGCAGCCTAGAATGGGTGAGCAGTACTTC
D: .
V: TRBV10-3
J: TRBJ2-7
size: .

CDR3: CASLWASGGYTDTQYF
DNA: TGTGCCAGCTTGTGGGCTAGCGGGGGGTACACAGATACGCAGTATTTT
D: TRBD2
V: TRBV13
J: TRBJ2-3
size: .

CDR3: CASSLTGAGQPQHF
DNA: TGTGCCAGCAGTTTAACAGGGGCAGGTCAGCCCCAGCATTTT
D: TRBD1
V: TRBV27
J: TRBJ1-5
size: .